This T cell receptor (beta chain) derives from a study of shared clonotypes between healthy human individuals. Naive-designated CD8 cells lacked CD45RO, were positively enriched for CCR7, and omitted terminally differentiated effector memory CD45RA+ cells. The ends were cut back, 7 bases at V and 4 bases at J, with 10 bases in the middle. Germline values: CDR1 SNHLY, CDR2 FYNNEI. There are 12 residues in the CDR3. Each sorted subset replicate got 200 ng genomic DNA, 30,000 or so genomes. TCRdb's copy holds only in-frame clones and misses some; the assay was immunoSEQ multiplex PCR. The data hold hundreds of thousands of clones, with approximately 95% observed a single time.

This clonotype was obtained from a young woman in good health. What was sequenced was naive CD8+ T cells sorted from blood. This rearrangement joins TRBV2 to TRBJ1-2; D remains unclear. The CDR3 loop reads CASITDVYGYTF. CDR3 nucleotide sequence: TGTGCCAGCATCACAGATGTCTATGGCTACACCTTC.